This note documents a single TCR beta chain sequence. Donors were grouped by their self-reported clinical history. V lost 5 bases and J lost 8; bases outside the gene matches: 11. In germline, CDR1 is SGHRS, CDR2 YFSETQ. The CDR3 has 16 residues. How the authors handled the data: By means of reference gene primer amplification, nucleated cell counts were estimated. Sequenced by immunoSEQ multiplex PCR; TCRdb stores in-frame clones only, minus some. The DNA gave D and trimming, while V, J and clone size come from that table. The sample consists of 200,000 to 250,000 clones, 82% of them appearing once. The data originate from a study of blood T cell repertoires in COVID-19.

J is TRBJ2-4 and V is TRBV5-1; 12 positions agree with TRBD1. The source is a woman in her sixties who had recovered from COVID-19. Sequences were obtained from PBMCs or T cells enriched from blood (not recorded which). The CDR3 coding sequence is TGCGCCAGCAGACCCGGGACAGGGGGCGAGGGGGACATTCAGTACTTC. Encoded protein: CASRPGTGGEGDIQYF.